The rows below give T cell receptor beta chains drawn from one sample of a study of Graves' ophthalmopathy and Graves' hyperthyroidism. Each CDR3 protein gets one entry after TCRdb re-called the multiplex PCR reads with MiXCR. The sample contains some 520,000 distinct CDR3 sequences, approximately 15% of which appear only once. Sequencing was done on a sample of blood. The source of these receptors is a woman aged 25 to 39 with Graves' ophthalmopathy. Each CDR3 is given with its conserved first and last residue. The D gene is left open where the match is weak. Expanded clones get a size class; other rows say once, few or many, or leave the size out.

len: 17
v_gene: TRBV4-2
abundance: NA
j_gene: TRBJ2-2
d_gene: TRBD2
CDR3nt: TGTGCCAGCAGCCCGGGCTCTAGCGGAGCAGACACCGGGGAGCTGTTTTTT
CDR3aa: CASSPGSSGADTGELFF

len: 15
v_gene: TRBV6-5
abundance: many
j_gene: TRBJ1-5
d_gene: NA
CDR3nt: TGTGCCAGCAGGTACCAGGACAGAGGCAATCAGCCCCAGCATTTT
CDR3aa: CASRYQDRGNQPQHF

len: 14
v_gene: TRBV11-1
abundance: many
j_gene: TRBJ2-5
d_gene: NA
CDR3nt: TGTGCCAGCAGCTTAGAGTCAAAAGGGGAGACCCAGTACTTC
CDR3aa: CASSLESKGETQYF

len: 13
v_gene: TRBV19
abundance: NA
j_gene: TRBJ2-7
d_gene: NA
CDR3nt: TGTGCCAGTAGTATGCGGGACTCCCCACGGCAGTACTTC
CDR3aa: CASSMRDSPRQYF

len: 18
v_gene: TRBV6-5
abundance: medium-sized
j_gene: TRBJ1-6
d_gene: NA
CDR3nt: TGTGCCAGCAGTTACGGGGACACTGCTGCCTTGATGGATTCACCCCTCCACTTT
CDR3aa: CASSYGDTAALMDSPLHF

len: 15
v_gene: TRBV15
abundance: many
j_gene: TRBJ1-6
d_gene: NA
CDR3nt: TGTGCCACCAGCAGGAAAAGGGAAATAGGATCACCCCTCCACTTT
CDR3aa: CATSRKREIGSPLHF

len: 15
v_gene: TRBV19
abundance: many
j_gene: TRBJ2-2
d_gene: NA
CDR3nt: TGTGCCAGTACCACTAGGACAGCTCCCACCGGGGAGCTGTTTTTT
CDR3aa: CASTTRTAPTGELFF

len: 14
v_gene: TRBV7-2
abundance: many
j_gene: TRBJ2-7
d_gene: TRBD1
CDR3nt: TGTGCCAGCAGCTTAGTCGACAGGGACTACGAGCAGTACTTC
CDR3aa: CASSLVDRDYEQYF

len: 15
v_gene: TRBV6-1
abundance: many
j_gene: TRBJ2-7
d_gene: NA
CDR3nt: TGTGCCAGCAGTGAAAGGTGGGTCAGGGCCTACGAGCAGTACTTC
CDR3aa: CASSERWVRAYEQYF

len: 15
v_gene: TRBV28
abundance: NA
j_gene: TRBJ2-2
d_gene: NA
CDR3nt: TGTGCCAGCAGTTCCGGGACTTTGTACACCGGGGAGCTGTTTTTT
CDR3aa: CASSSGTLYTGELFF

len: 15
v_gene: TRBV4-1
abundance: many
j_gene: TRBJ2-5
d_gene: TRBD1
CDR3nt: TGCGCCAGCAGCCCGCTCACAGGGGGCGACGAGACCCAGTACTTC
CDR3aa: CASSPLTGGDETQYF

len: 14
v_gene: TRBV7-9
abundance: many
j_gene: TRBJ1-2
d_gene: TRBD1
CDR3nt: TGTGCCAGCAGTATGGGACAGCTGAACTATGGCTACACCTTC
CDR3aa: CASSMGQLNYGYTF

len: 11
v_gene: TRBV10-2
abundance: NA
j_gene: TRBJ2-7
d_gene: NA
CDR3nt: TGCGCCAGCAGTGAGTCTGACAGTCAGTACTTC
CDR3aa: CASSESDSQYF

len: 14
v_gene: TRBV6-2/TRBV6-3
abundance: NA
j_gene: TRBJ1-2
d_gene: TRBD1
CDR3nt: TGTGCCAGCAGTGATGGACAGGGTGACTATGGCTACACCTTC
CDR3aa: CASSDGQGDYGYTF

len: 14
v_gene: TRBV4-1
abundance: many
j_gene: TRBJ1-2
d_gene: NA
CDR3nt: TGCGCCAGCAGCCGTGAACCGGGTGTCTATGGCTACACCTTC
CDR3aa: CASSREPGVYGYTF

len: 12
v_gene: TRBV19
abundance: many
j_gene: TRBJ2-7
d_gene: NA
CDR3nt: TGTGCCAGTAGTTCTTCGGGGTACGAGCAGTACTTC
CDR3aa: CASSSSGYEQYF

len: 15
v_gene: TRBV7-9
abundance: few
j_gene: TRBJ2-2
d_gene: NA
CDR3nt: TGTGCCAGCAGCTTCATGACAGGGAACACCGGGGAGCTGTTTTTT
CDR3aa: CASSFMTGNTGELFF